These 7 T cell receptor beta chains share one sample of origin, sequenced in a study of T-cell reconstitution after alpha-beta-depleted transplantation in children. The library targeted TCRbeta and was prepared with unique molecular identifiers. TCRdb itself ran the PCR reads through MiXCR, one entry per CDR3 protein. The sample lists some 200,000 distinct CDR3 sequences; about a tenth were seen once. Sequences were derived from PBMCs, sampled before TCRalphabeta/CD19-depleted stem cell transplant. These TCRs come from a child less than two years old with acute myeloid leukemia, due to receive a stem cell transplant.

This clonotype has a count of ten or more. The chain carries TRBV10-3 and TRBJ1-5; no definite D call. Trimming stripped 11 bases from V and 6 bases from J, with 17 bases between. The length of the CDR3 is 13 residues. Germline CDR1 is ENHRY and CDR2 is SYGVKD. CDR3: CAAGGQTSQPQHF. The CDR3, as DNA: TGTGCCGCCGGTGGCCAGACATCTCAGCCCCAGCATTTT.

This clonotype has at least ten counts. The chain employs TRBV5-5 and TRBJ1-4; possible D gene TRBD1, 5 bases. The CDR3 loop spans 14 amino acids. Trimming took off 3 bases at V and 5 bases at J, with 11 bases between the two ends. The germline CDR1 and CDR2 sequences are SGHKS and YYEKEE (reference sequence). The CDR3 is CASSYRNMNEKLFF. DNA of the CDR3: TGTGCCAGCAGCTACAGGAACATGAATGAAAAACTGTTTTTT. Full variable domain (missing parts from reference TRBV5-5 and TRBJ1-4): DAGVTQSPTHLIKTRGQQVTLRCSPISGHKSVSWYQQVLGQGPQFIFQYYEKEERGRGNFPDRFSARQFPNYSSELNVNALLLGDSALYLCASSYRNMNEKLFFGSGTQLSVL.

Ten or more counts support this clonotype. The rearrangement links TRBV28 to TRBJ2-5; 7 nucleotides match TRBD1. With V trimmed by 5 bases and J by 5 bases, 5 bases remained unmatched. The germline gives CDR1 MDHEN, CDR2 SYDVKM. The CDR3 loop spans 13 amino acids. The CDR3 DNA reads TGTGCCAGCAGTCCAGGGGGATGGGAGACCCAGTACTTC. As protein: CASSPGGWETQYF.

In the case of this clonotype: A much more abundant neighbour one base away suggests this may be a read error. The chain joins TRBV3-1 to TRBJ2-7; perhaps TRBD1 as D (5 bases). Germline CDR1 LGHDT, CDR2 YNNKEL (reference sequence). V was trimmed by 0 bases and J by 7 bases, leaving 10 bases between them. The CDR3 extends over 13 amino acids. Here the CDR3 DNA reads TGTGCCAGCAGCCAAGAGGCAGGGCAAGAGCAGTACTTC. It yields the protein CASSQEAGQEQYF.

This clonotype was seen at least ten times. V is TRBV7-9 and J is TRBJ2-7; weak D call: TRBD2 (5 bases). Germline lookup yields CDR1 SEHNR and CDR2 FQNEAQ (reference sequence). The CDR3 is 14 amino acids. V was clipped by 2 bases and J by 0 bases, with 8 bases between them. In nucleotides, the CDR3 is TGTGCCAGCAGCTTACGACGGGACTCCTACGAGCAGTACTTC. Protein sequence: CASSLRRDSYEQYF.

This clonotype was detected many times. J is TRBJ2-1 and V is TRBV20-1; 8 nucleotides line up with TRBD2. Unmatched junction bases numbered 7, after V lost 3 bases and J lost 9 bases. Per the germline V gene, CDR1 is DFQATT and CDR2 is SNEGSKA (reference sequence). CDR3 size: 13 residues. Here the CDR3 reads CSARFGGRIEQFF. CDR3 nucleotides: TGCAGTGCTAGGTTTGGCGGGAGGATTGAGCAGTTCTTC.

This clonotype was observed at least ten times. The CDR3, as DNA: TGCGCCAGCAGCCCAGGCGCAACCTCTAACACCGGGGAGCTGTTTTTT. Translated, it gives CASSPGATSNTGELFF. The chain uses TRBV5-1 and TRBJ2-2; D is unclear. Germline assignment: CDR1 SGHRS and CDR2 YFSETQ. Trimming stripped 4 bases from V and 2 bases from J, with 15 bases between. The CDR3 contains 16 residues.